This T cell receptor (beta chain) is from a study of T cells after yellow fever vaccination. In TCRdb, the 5' RACE reads were re-called with MiXCR into one record per CDR3 protein. The table shows 620,000 or so distinct CDR3 sequences, with about 12% occurring only once. This CDR3 contains 15 residues. Germline CDR1 is LGHDT and CDR2 is YNNKEL (reference sequence). V was pared by 0 bases and J by 1 base, with 9 bases between. In this sample, this clonotype turned up many times. The J gene is TRBJ1-1, the V gene TRBV3-1; D gene uncertain. This specimen consisted of PBMCs, obtained on the day of the yellow fever booster vaccination. This TCR derives from a man aged 30-40 years who received the YFV17D yellow fever vaccine. The CDR3 loop reads CASSQDVLRNTEAFF. Here the CDR3 DNA reads TGTGCCAGCAGCCAAGATGTGCTTCGGAACACTGAAGCTTTCTTT.